One and the same sample provided the 27 T cell receptor beta chains below, sequenced in a study of blood T cells in healthy people across ages. A second PCR of 7 to 11 cycles used a sample-barcoded 5' primer and a J-beta primer mix. From the 5' RACE reads, TCRdb called clonotypes with MiXCR, one entry per CDR3 protein. The repertoire holds about 840,000 distinct CDR3 sequences, with 25% to 35% as singletons. These data also formed part of another study, on T cells of mothers and their children.

Sequencing was carried out using blood. The source is a woman aged 40 to 50 in good health.

At least ten counts were recorded for this clonotype. This chain joins TRBV9 and TRBJ1-5; D is unresolved. This CDR3 region has 15 residues. Germline CDR1 and CDR2: SGDLS and YYNGEE. V was pared by 0 bases and J by 5 bases, with 12 bases between. The CDR3, as DNA: TGTGCCAGCAGCGTAGGGCCAGGCGCGGATCAGCCCCAGCATTTT. It translates to CASSVGPGADQPQHF.

This sequence joins TRBV29-1 and TRBJ2-1; D call uncertain. Germline V gene lookup returns CDR1 SQVTM and CDR2 ANQGSEA. The CDR3 consists of 12 residues. Deletions cut 1 base from V and 5 bases from J, with 6 bases between. CDR3 in DNA: TGCAGCGTTGAAGTAGTCAACAATGAGCAGTTCTTC. Protein product: CSVEVVNNEQFF.

This clonotype was counted a few times. The chain joins TRBV6-1 to TRBJ2-7; 9 bases map to TRBD2. This CDR3 has 16 amino acids. Trimming at V came to 2 bases and at J to 4 bases, leaving 9 bases not matched to a gene. The germline V gene has CDR1 MNHNS and CDR2 SASEGT. The CDR3 sequence: CASSEFLSGGMYEQYF. The CDR3 DNA sequence: TGTGCCAGCAGTGAATTTCTGAGCGGGGGGATGTACGAGCAGTACTTC.

The chain couples TRBV20-1 to TRBJ2-7; 9 bases are shared with TRBD2. V was clipped by 4 bases and J by 5 bases; unmatched bases: 15. CDR3 length: 16 amino acids. Germline values: CDR1 DFQATT, CDR2 SNEGSKA (reference sequence). This CDR3 is CSANLAGRDRGNEQYF. Here the CDR3 DNA reads TGCAGTGCTAATCTAGCGGGGAGGGATAGAGGGAACGAGCAGTACTTC.

The J gene is TRBJ1-2, the V gene TRBV28; no definite D call. The CDR3 is made up of 15 amino acids. Germline V lookup: CDR1 MDHEN, CDR2 SYDVKM. Trimming took 2 bases from V and 8 from J, leaving 18 bases between them. The CDR3, as DNA: TGTGCCAGCAGTTTACCAGAAGTAGGCGGGATCGGCTACACCTTC. It yields the protein CASSLPEVGGIGYTF.

A remark on this clonotype: Germline is not matched at one junction end, which may reflect a read error. V is TRBV12-3 or TRBV12-4 and J is TRBJ2-3, with a weak D call TRBD1 (6 bases). The CDR3 runs to 15 residues. The chain's CDR3 is CASSLGRVRTDTEYF. In DNA, the CDR3 is TGTGCCAGCAGTTTAGGGAGAGTGAGGACAGATACGGAGTATTTT.

This clonotype was seen repeatedly, ten times or more. This chain links TRBV4-3 with TRBJ2-7; 7 bases fit TRBD1. Germline loops: CDR1 LGHNA, CDR2 YSLEER. The CDR3 extends over 14 amino acids. Trimming took 5 bases from V and 4 from J; bases not matched to a gene: 8. The CDR3 nucleotides read TGCGCCAGCAGCGCAGGAGCAGGGGGATACGAGCAGTACTTC. It encodes CASSAGAGGYEQYF.

The chain is built from TRBV5-1 and TRBJ2-3, with D possibly TRBD1 on 6 matching bases. The CDR3 is 14 residues long. Germline CDR1 reads SGHRS; CDR2 reads YFSETQ. Trimming pared 5 bases from V and 4 bases from J, leaving 14 bases between. For the CDR3, the DNA is TGCGCCAGCAGGAGGGGGAATGAGGCAGATACGCAGTATTTT. It is translated as CASRRGNEADTQYF.

The V call is TRBV7-8, the J call TRBJ2-7; 7 bases line up with TRBD1. Trimming cost V 3 bases and J 5 bases; bases outside gene matches: 16. The CDR3 is 17 amino acids. Germline V gives CDR1 SGHVS, CDR2 FQNEAQ. CDR3: CASSFPSDRPLMDEQYF. In DNA form, the CDR3 reads TGTGCCAGCAGCTTTCCCTCGGACAGGCCCTTAATGGACGAGCAGTACTTC.

Concerning this clonotype: This may be a read error, as it is one base from a much larger clone. The V gene is TRBV12-3 or TRBV12-4, the J gene TRBJ2-4; maybe TRBD1 (6 bases). Trimming took off 6 bases at V and 8 bases at J, with 14 bases between the two ends. The CDR3 is made up of 13 amino acids. CDR3 residues: CASSRAGVDIQYF. The CDR3 DNA reads TGTGCCAGCAGCCGCGCAGGGGTTGACATTCAGTACTTC.

A remark on this clonotype: A read error may explain this, as a much larger clone is one base away. The chain employs TRBV7-9 and TRBJ2-3, with TRBD1 matching over 7 bases. This CDR3 is 16 amino acids long. The V gene's germline CDR1 is SEHNR and CDR2 FQNEAQ (reference sequence). The CDR3 loop is CASSFPGTVQLDTRYF. CDR3 nucleotide sequence: TGTGCCAGCAGCTTCCCAGGGACAGTTCAACTAGATACGCGGTATTTT.

This chain uses TRBV20-1 with TRBJ1-1; possible D gene TRBD1, 5 bases. The length of the CDR3 is 15 residues. Germline V gene lookup returns CDR1 DFQATT and CDR2 SNEGSKA (reference sequence). The germline V and J ends were trimmed by 6 bases and 3 bases, with 20 bases remaining between them. The CDR3 here is CSAGVIGEGDTEAFF. For the CDR3, the DNA is TGCAGTGCGGGGGTGATCGGGGAAGGCGACACTGAAGCTTTCTTT.

The chain has TRBV5-1 and TRBJ2-3, with D uncertain. Between the trimmed V and J ends, which lost 3 bases and 1 base, there was a span of 12 bases. The CDR3 extends over 15 amino acids. Germline CDR1 is SGHRS and CDR2 is YFSETQ. The CDR3 DNA is TGCGCCAGCAGCTCCGTTTTTGGGGGCACAGATACGCAGTATTTT. Translation: CASSSVFGGTDTQYF.

The sample holds many counts of this clonotype. CDR3 amino acids: CASSPTGVGNQPQHF. The CDR3 DNA is TGTGCCAGCAGTCCGACAGGGGTAGGCAATCAGCCCCAGCATTTT. This chain uses TRBV3-1 with TRBJ1-5; 8 nucleotides line up with TRBD1. V gave up 6 bases and J gave up 2 bases; unmatched junction bases: 6. CDR1 is LGHDT, CDR2 YNNKEL, per germline (reference sequence). CDR3 length equals 15 residues.

The V gene is TRBV7-3, the J gene TRBJ2-3; tentatively, D is TRBD2 (6 bases). Germline values: CDR1 SGHTA, CDR2 FQGTGA. V was clipped by 5 bases and J by 2 bases, with 17 bases between them. The CDR3 sequence is 16 residues long. The CDR3 loop is CASSPFLGLITDTQYF. The CDR3 DNA reads as TGTGCCAGCAGCCCCTTCCTGGGACTTATCACAGATACGCAGTATTTT. Complete variable domain (other parts from reference TRBV7-3 and TRBJ2-3): GAGVSQTPSNKVTEKGKYVELRCDPISGHTALYWYRQSLGQGPEFLIYFQGTGAADDSGLPNDRFFAVRPEGSVSTLKIQRTERGDSAVYLCASSPFLGLITDTQYFGPGTRLTVL.

This clonotype was seen many times. The V call is TRBV25-1, the J call TRBJ2-1; 11 nucleotides line up with TRBD1. Trimming cost V 4 bases and J 7 bases; bases outside gene matches: 3. This CDR3 has 14 amino acids. Germline V gene lookup returns CDR1 MGHDK and CDR2 SYGVNS. For the CDR3, the DNA is TGTGCCAGCAGTGTCCGGGACAGGGGGAATGAGCAGTTCTTC. Translated, it gives CASSVRDRGNEQFF.

This clonotype was detected a few times. V and J are TRBV20-1 and TRBJ2-1; D unclear. Germline V gene data show CDR1 as DFQATT and CDR2 as SNEGSKA (reference sequence). V gave up 0 bases and J gave up 4 bases, with 10 bases separating them. The CDR3 totals 14 residues. Written as DNA, the CDR3 is TGCAGTGCTAGAGATCTCCGGCGGTACAATGAGCAGTTCTTC. It translates to CSARDLRRYNEQFF.

CDR3 residues: CSARIGGNQPQHF. Written as DNA, the CDR3 is TGCAGTGCTAGAATAGGGGGAAATCAGCCCCAGCATTTT. The chain has TRBV20-1 and TRBJ1-5; maybe TRBD1 (6 bases). Germline V gives CDR1 DFQATT, CDR2 SNEGSKA (reference sequence). Deletions cut 2 bases from V and 4 bases from J, with 9 bases between. The CDR3 covers 13 residues.

For this clonotype: A read error is possible here, since a much larger clone lies one base away. The chain employs TRBV27 and TRBJ2-1, with 11 bases matching TRBD2. V lost 5 bases to trimming and J lost 9 bases; unmatched junction nucleotides: 12. The CDR3 runs to 16 residues. CDR1 MNHEY and CDR2 SMNVEV come from the germline V gene (reference sequence). This CDR3 is CASSATNSGGASEQFF. As DNA, the CDR3 is TGTGCCAGCAGTGCCACAAATAGCGGGGGGGCCAGTGAGCAGTTCTTC.

The V call is TRBV10-3, the J call TRBJ2-5; either TRBD1 or TRBD2 may fit D (5 bases each). Deletions cut 0 bases from V and 4 bases from J, with 12 bases between. The germline CDR1 and CDR2 sequences are ENHRY and SYGVKD. This CDR3 is 15 amino acids long. The DNA for the CDR3 is TGTGCCATCAGTGAGTCTGGGGGTGAGCGAGAGACCCAGTACTTC. Amino acid sequence: CAISESGGERETQYF.

The chain uses TRBV27 and TRBJ2-7; D may match TRBD1 or TRBD2 (5 bases each). V was shortened by 6 bases and J by 0 bases, with 12 bases between the two germline ends. The CDR3 consists of 14 residues. Germline-derived CDR1 and CDR2 are MNHEY and SMNVEV (reference sequence). Written as DNA, the CDR3 is TGTGCCAGCAGCATACGGGGCGACTCCTACGAGCAGTACTTC. Translating gives CASSIRGDSYEQYF.

This clonotype has a count of ten or more. The chain combines TRBV29-1 with TRBJ2-5; D gene ambiguous. Germline CDR1 SQVTM, CDR2 ANQGSEA. The CDR3 consists of 12 residues. CDR3 amino acids: CGLIGYQETQYF. CDR3 coding DNA: TGCGGTCTTATAGGGTACCAAGAGACCCAGTACTTC.

This chain connects TRBV2 to TRBJ1-1; 9 nucleotides match TRBD1. CDR1 and CDR2 from the germline V gene are SNHLY and FYNNEI. The CDR3 totals 14 residues. J lost 6 bases, V lost 5 bases, and 7 bases had no gene match. CDR3 sequence reads: CASSQPGQGPEAFF. CDR3 in DNA: TGTGCCAGCAGTCAACCGGGACAGGGCCCTGAAGCTTTCTTT.

This clonotype appeared many times. The genes are TRBV4-2 and TRBJ2-3; 9 positions agree with TRBD2. This CDR3 comprises 18 residues. Germline CDR1 LGHNA, CDR2 YNFKEQ. Losses at the gene ends were 0 bases for V and 7 bases for J; bases not matched to a gene: 14. CDR3: CASSQDVKLGGGGNTQYF. CDR3 DNA sequence: TGTGCCAGCAGCCAAGACGTGAAGCTAGGCGGGGGGGGAAATACGCAGTATTTT.

As to this clonotype: Just one base apart from a much larger clone, this may be a read error. The rearrangement uses TRBV10-3 and TRBJ2-7; a weak D match, TRBD2 (6 bases). V was pared by 10 bases and J by 0 bases, with 13 bases between. The CDR3 has 13 amino acids. Germline CDR1 reads ENHRY; CDR2 reads SYGVKD. CDR3: CATGVGGSYEQYF. The CDR3 DNA sequence: TGTGCCACAGGCGTGGGGGGCTCCTACGAGCAGTACTTC.

This clonotype was seen more than once but under ten times. The chain has TRBV18 and TRBJ1-6; TRBD1 is a possible D gene (6 bases). The CDR3 runs to 15 residues. Germline lookup yields CDR1 KGHSH and CDR2 LQKENI. With 3 bases removed from V and 5 bases from J, the gap between germline ends came to 11 bases. CDR3 bases: TGTGCCAGCTCACCCGGACAGACAGATAATTCACCCCTCCACTTT. Translated, it gives CASSPGQTDNSPLHF.

This clonotype showed up just a few times. The chain is built from TRBV3-1 and TRBJ2-7, with TRBD1 matching 8 bases. The V segment lost 5 bases and the J segment 1 base; nucleotides outside the gene matches: 7. The CDR3 runs 15 residues. Germline values: CDR1 LGHDT, CDR2 YNNKEL (reference sequence). CDR3 DNA: TGTGCCAGCAGCGCGGACAGGGACTTTTCCTACGAGCAGTACTTC. Protein sequence: CASSADRDFSYEQYF.